This T cell receptor beta chain was recorded in a study of cytomegalovirus exposure and HLA in healthy donors (dated by TCRdb to 2016 to 2017). Background on the whole study: An earlier analysis of several hundred of the donors reported 250 to 300 Gb of sequence data and 120 million or so unique TCR beta sequences from about 179 million T cells. Approximately 300 gigabases of sequencing data and approximately 92 million unique TCR sequences made up an early release that covered 500 to 700 HLA-typed donors. Among the approximately 400 genotyped donors, approximately 82% belonged to the genetic ancestry cluster associated with self-reported Caucasian donors. The study aimed to test whether signatures of past pathogen exposure could be identified by cataloging public T cell receptors. Using immunosequencing, the study profiled T cell repertoires from 666 subjects and related those repertoires to cytomegalovirus serostatus. Along with the roughly 610-subject first cohort, a separate validation cohort of 120 different subjects was used. To predict cytomegalovirus infection status, the study combined high-throughput TCR immunosequencing, statistical association of individual TCRs with disease status, and machine learning. To study patterns of TCR occurrence, a later analysis re-analyzed previously published TCR beta repertoires from more than 550 donors and added high-resolution HLA genotyping. Rather than drawing on any new phenotypic data, the later analysis identified candidate immune exposures from TCR beta sequences and the way those sequences occurred across donors. In an earlier analysis of several hundred of the donors, high-throughput TCR beta sequencing was used to judge whether each TCR beta V gene segment behaved as functional or pseudogenic. Donor age, sex, ethnicity and CMV serostatus were compiled alongside the repertoire data. A later genetic analysis used genome-wide SNP genotypes for about 65% of the 666 donors, treating that subset as a discovery cohort. Every discovery cohort repertoire had been produced on one sequencing platform. HLA typing covered class I and class II loci at four-digit resolution. The number of typed donors differed by locus: about 620-640 for A, B, C, DRB1 and DQB1; 522 for DQA1; some 610 for DPA1; and some 430 for DPB1. Roughly five DR-DQ haplotypes were handled as single units for association and clustering, since linkage in the cohort was strong. Among some 400 genotyped donors of the cohort, an average of approximately 220,000 unique TCR beta nucleotide sequences was sequenced per donor, of which about 19% were non-productive. Overall results and qualifications from the work: A few of the identified cytomegalovirus-associated TCR beta chains were confirmed in vitro to be specific for cytomegalovirus antigens. The authors suggested that the approach could potentially be generalized to other disease states and immunological phenotypes. Most CMV-associated TCR beta chains appeared to be HLA-restricted in a later analysis, and the HLA associations seemed to be driven largely by CMV exposure. Because some donors lacked HLA typing at each locus, the association tests relied only on the typed subset. The presence/absence analyses assumed that sequencing depth was roughly uniform across donors, and that assumption may not be true. CMV serostatus was the only immune exposure information available for the cohort. While some public TCRs were present in many individuals, most TCR sequences turned up only very rarely across donors. V-gene and J-gene trimming of TCR beta chains was associated with a missense DCLRE1C variant in a later genetic analysis, and the association was replicated in an independent cohort. Only TCR beta chains were sequenced in this cohort, and the absence of alpha or paired-chain data limited detectable features. In a later analysis, HLA-associated TCR beta chains were found to be more clonally expanded and to have lower generation probabilities than equally common non-associated chains. Because counts were too low, approximately 15 rarely observed V segments, including chromosome 9 orphons, were excluded from the earlier analysis of several hundred of the donors. In the study, some 160 TCR beta chains were listed as associated with cytomegalovirus. Cytomegalovirus status was reported to be diagnosed by the classifier with high specificity and sensitivity in both the original and validation cohorts. A later genetic analysis reported fewer N-insertions in productive TCRs among donors in an Asian-associated ancestry cluster than the roughly 670-donor mean. A further reported finding was that TCR beta sequences accurately predicted the HLA-A and HLA-B alleles for most subjects in the first cohort. Several of the top co-occurrence clusters appeared to be linked to parvovirus B19, influenza, CMV and Epstein-Barr virus, according to a later analysis. A cluster of highly shared sequence variants was judged likely to represent a technical artifact of the sequencing pipeline. Correlated functional status among segregating V segments might be attributable to linkage disequilibrium, but an unknown experimental factor could not be ruled out. Because the 87-base-pair reads could not distinguish some IMGT-functional V segments, including TRBV6-2 and TRBV6-3, those segments were excluded. When HLA alleles, especially DR and DQ, strongly co-occurred, attributing TCR associations to individual alleles was difficult. In a later analysis, around 17,000 TCR beta sequences were associated with specific HLA alleles at a false discovery rate of 0.05. Broadly in line with IMGT annotations, most TCR beta V segments showed up in productive rearrangements about 90% or about 30% of the time in an earlier analysis of approximately 600 of the donors. In a later analysis, the rate of TCR association differed among HLA loci, with DRB1 alleles having the most associated TCRs and HLA-C alleles having the fewest.

Library creation used the immunoSEQ multiplex PCR assay. A mixture of 60 forward primers for TCR Vbeta segments and 13 reverse primers for TCR Jbeta segments was used in the multiplex PCR. Amplification of the CDR3 region of rearranged TCR beta genes was performed with a multiplex PCR assay on genomic DNA. The amplified TCR beta libraries were sequenced on the Illumina HiSeq System as 87-base-pair reads. On the study's bioinformatics: Across the roughly 670 repertoires, a later analysis counted around 80 million unique TCR beta chains, roughly 11 million of which were shared by at least two donors. A nearest-neighbor algorithm error-corrected the raw reads and collapsed the reads into unique sequences, merging closely related sequences to remove PCR and sequencing errors. To assign V, D and J gene segments, CDR3 sequences were aligned to IMGT reference sequences. For a sequence to be retained, a match of at least six nucleotides was required to both a V gene segment and a J gene segment. Rearrangements were classified as productive when the CDR3 lacked stop codons and remained in frame with V and J, and all other rearrangements were classified as non-productive. CDR3 was defined by IMGT convention, running from the second conserved V-encoded cysteine to the conserved J-encoded phenylalanine. The earlier analysis of roughly 590 of the donors excluded any sequence lacking an unambiguous match to a single V gene segment. In an earlier analysis of more than 500 of the donors, a V segment was called functional when productive rearrangements were above 56.7%, and segregating when the standard deviation between donors exceeded 5%. A statistical classification framework was developed to diagnose cytomegalovirus status using the catalog of TCR beta chain sequences. In a later analysis, TCR nucleotide sequences were compared against IMGT/GENE-DB human TR gene sequences so that V and J genes could be assigned. Using the TCRdist pipeline, a later analysis assigned CDR3 sequences along with most-parsimonious VDJ recombination scenarios. A later analysis defined each TCR beta chain by its CDR3 amino acid sequence plus V-gene family, and excluded reads lacking a unique V-gene family. To address suspected cross-contamination and a sequencing artifact, a later analysis removed 550 to 750 highly shared, low-generation-probability nucleotide sequences. For each public chain, a later analysis derived a clonal expansion index from normalized ranks of inferred template counts within each repertoire. A later analysis computed generation probabilities with a VDJ recombination model fitted to out-of-frame rearrangements, and checked the results against IGoR. In a later analysis, hypergeometric tests were used to score TCR-TCR, TCR-HLA and TCR-CMV co-occurrence, with a repertoire-size bias correction applied to TCR pairs. False discovery rates were estimated in a later analysis by permuting HLA or CMV assignments 20 times. In a later analysis, co-occurring TCRs were grouped using DBSCAN, with TCRdist sequence similarity added in when clustering inside HLA-allele-positive subsets. Co-occurrence clustering excluded repertoires with fewer than 30,000 or more than 120,000 public chains, plus five with anomalous nucleotide sharing. TCRdb retrieved this table from immuneACCESS and kept in-frame rearrangements only. Not all clones are present; in checked studies, unresolved V genes account for under half, and no reason is known for the remainder. Clone size and the V and J calls come from that table; the DNA yielded D and trimming. This sample gives around 160,000 clones in total; around two thirds of them show up just once. The ten largest make up over 1.2% of the sample.

Points on this clone: What this receptor recognizes is not known. Within one base of it there is no much larger clone, and no base qualities were kept.

The cohort comprised 666 healthy bone marrow donors. All cohort members were sampled while nominally healthy, although unrecorded immune exposures were likely present. The donor was CMV seronegative and belonged to the group of approximately 320 seronegative cohort members. Each donor provided a peripheral blood sample, and peripheral blood mononuclear cells were used for TCR beta sequencing. Genomic DNA extraction from the blood cell samples was performed with the Qiagen DNeasy Blood Extraction Kit. V is cut by 5 bases and J by 0 bases, and the space between the germline ends is 20 bases. CDR1 and CDR2, looked up from the germline V gene, are SGHVS and FQNEAQ. From its cysteine to its phenylalanine, the CDR3 spans 17 amino acids. Just CDR3 DNA is preserved here, 51 bases in frame from base 1.

Recombination joined TRBV7-8 with TRBJ2-7, and the D gene may be TRBD1, 6 bases matching. Sequenced sample: PBMCs. This TCR was recovered from a middle-aged man in good health and CMV-seronegative. The CDR3 protein: CASSPVLGRGYSYEQYF. In nucleotides, the sequence is TGTGCCAGCAGCCCAGTCTTGGGCAGGGGTTACTCCTACGAGCAGTACTTC.